This TCR beta chain was recovered during a study of T cells in Graves' hyperthyroidism and ophthalmopathy. Study-wide context: Peripheral blood was drawn at first diagnosis, prior to all treatment.

A lack of ophthalmopathy progression within 18 months defined stable Graves' hyperthyroidism. Unmatched junction bases numbered 4, after V lost 6 bases and J lost 8 bases. Germline CDR1 MNHEY, CDR2 SMNVEV (reference sequence). This CDR3 region has 14 residues. TCR beta CDR3 regions were amplified from RNA transcripts. First-round RT-PCR of the TCR CDR3 relied on the HTBI primer set. TCRdb called the multiplex PCR reads again in MiXCR, with one record for every CDR3 protein. This sample yields about 300,000 distinct CDR3 sequences, of which over 15% are seen a single time; roughly a third belongs to the top ten. This clonotype was picked up a small number of times.

The V call is TRBV27, the J call TRBJ1-6, with 10 positions matching TRBD1. Material for sequencing was blood. This TCR derives from a man aged 25 to 40 with Graves' hyperthyroidism. CDR3 residues: CASRWDRGYSPLHF. The CDR3 DNA sequence: TGTGCCAGCAGATGGGACAGGGGATATTCACCCCTCCACTTT.